Below are 14 T cell receptor beta chains sequenced from a single sample in a study of T cell responses to AZD1222 COVID-19 vaccine. Profiled with immunoSEQ multiplex PCR; TCRdb holds only in-frame clones, not every one. The sample holds 150,000 or so clones, 91% seen once. The sequencing used peripheral blood, collected on day 0 of AZD1222 vaccination. The source is an adult in good health.

The gene calls are TRBV9 and TRBJ1-3, with D unresolved. The CDR3 covers 16 residues. The germline V and J ends were trimmed by 0 bases and 4 bases, with 14 bases remaining between them. CDR1 and CDR2 (germline): SGDLS, YYNGEE. CDR3 loop: CASSVGSPDIGNTIYF. CDR3 sequence (DNA): TGTGCCAGCAGCGTAGGGTCACCCGACATAGGAAACACCATATATTTT.

V gene TRBV7-9 combines with J gene TRBJ2-3, with D hard to call. CDR1 and CDR2 from the germline V gene are SEHNR and FQNEAQ (reference sequence). The CDR3 consists of 13 residues. V lost 3 bases to trimming and J lost 4 bases, with 8 bases between them. The CDR3 reads CASSFRHPDTQYF. Written as DNA, the CDR3 is TGTGCCAGCAGCTTTCGACACCCAGATACGCAGTATTTT.

The chain joins TRBV27 to TRBJ2-3, with no clear D. The V and J ends lost 7 bases and 0 bases respectively, with 5 bases between them. This CDR3 is 12 amino acids long. Germline-derived CDR1 and CDR2 are MNHEY and SMNVEV (reference sequence). CDR3 coding DNA: TGTGCCAGCAAACTAAGCACAGATACGCAGTATTTT. The encoded protein is CASKLSTDTQYF.

The genes are TRBV19 and TRBJ2-3; D perhaps matches TRBD1 (5 bases). The ends were cut back, 5 bases at V and 4 bases at J, with 13 bases in the middle. The V gene's germline CDR1 is LNHDA and CDR2 SQIVND (reference sequence). The length of the CDR3 is 14 residues. This CDR3 reads CASSLAGWADTQYF. CDR3 sequence (DNA): TGTGCCAGTAGTCTGGCAGGGTGGGCAGATACGCAGTATTTT.

The chain combines TRBV18 with TRBJ2-1, with TRBD2 identical over 12 bases. This CDR3 region has 16 residues. J lost 6 bases, V lost 6 bases, and 9 bases had no gene match. Per germline, CDR1 KGHSH and CDR2 LQKENI. CDR3 loop: CASSPTPSGGGNEQFF. DNA for the CDR3: TGTGCCAGCTCGCCTACTCCTAGCGGGGGGGGCAATGAGCAGTTCTTC.

The V gene is TRBV19, the J gene TRBJ1-1; the match to TRBD1 covers 8 bases. Germline CDR1 and CDR2: LNHDA and SQIVND (reference sequence). J was trimmed by 4 bases and V by 5 bases; bases with no gene match: 9. The CDR3 contains 15 residues. The CDR3 loop is CASSPLQGASTEAFF. The CDR3 coding sequence is TGTGCCAGTAGTCCCCTTCAGGGGGCTAGCACTGAAGCTTTCTTT. Full variable domain (rest looked up from reference TRBV19 and TRBJ1-1): DGGITQSPKYLFRKEGQNVTLSCEQNLNHDAMYWYRQDPGQGLRLIYYSQIVNDFQKGDIAEGYSVSREKKESFPLTVTSAQKNPTAFYLCASSPLQGASTEAFFGQGTRLTVV.

This clone was seen just once. The chain combines TRBV27 with TRBJ2-1, with 9 positions matching TRBD2. Germline CDR1 MNHEY, CDR2 SMNVEV (reference sequence). The V gene end was trimmed by 3 bases and the J gene end by 6 bases; junction bases not matched to a gene: 6. The CDR3 contains 15 residues. The CDR3 region is CASSLGGRGVNEQFF. CDR3 nucleotide sequence: TGTGCCAGCAGTTTGGGCGGGAGGGGAGTCAATGAGCAGTTCTTC.

This sequence joins TRBV6-5 and TRBJ2-1; the D gene is possibly TRBD2 (6 bases). Trimming pared 5 bases from V and 9 bases from J, leaving 17 bases between. The CDR3 runs 14 residues. Per germline, CDR1 MNHEY and CDR2 SVGAGI. The CDR3 nucleotides are TGTGCCAGCAGTCCTACGGGAGTAGTATCTGAGCAGTTCTTC. Its translation is CASSPTGVVSEQFF.

The chain recombines TRBV11-3 with TRBJ2-6; D not certain. The CDR3 consists of 15 residues. V was cut by 7 bases and J by 0 bases, with 10 bases left in between. CDR1 and CDR2 (germline): SGHNT, YENEEA. Here the CDR3 DNA reads TGTGCCAGCATCGGACGTAGCTCTGGGGCCAACGTCCTGACTTTC. This sequence encodes CASIGRSSGANVLTF.

This clone was counted between two and nine times. The rearrangement joins TRBV6-2 or TRBV6-3 to TRBJ1-2, with D hard to call. The CDR3 is 13 amino acids. Germline CDR1 is MNHEY and CDR2 is SVGEGT. Trimming pared 5 bases from V and 4 bases from J, leaving 11 bases between. The CDR3 coding sequence is TGTGCCAGCAGTCTCCGGGCCGGCTATGGCTACACCTTC. Its translation is CASSLRAGYGYTF.

The gene calls are TRBV15 and TRBJ2-1; 9 bases agree with TRBD2. CDR1 and CDR2 from the germline V gene are LNHNV and YYDKDF (reference sequence). V lost 1 base and J lost 0; bases outside the gene matches: 4. This CDR3 is 17 amino acids long. The CDR3: CATSRGAGGSSYNEQFF. As DNA, the CDR3 is TGTGCCACCAGCAGAGGTGCGGGAGGGAGCTCCTACAATGAGCAGTTCTTC.

The V and J genes are TRBV28 and TRBJ1-5, with D unclear. Germline CDR1 and CDR2: MDHEN and SYDVKM. Trimming pared 6 bases from V and 0 bases from J, leaving 18 bases between. The CDR3 runs 17 residues. CDR3 bases: TGTGCCAGCAGCCTGTTTTTTGGGAGAAATAGCAATCAGCCCCAGCATTTT. Amino acids: CASSLFFGRNSNQPQHF.

The chain employs TRBV19 and TRBJ1-1; tentative D call: TRBD1 (5 bases). Per the germline V gene, CDR1 is LNHDA and CDR2 is SQIVND (reference sequence). The CDR3 length is 14 residues. V lost 2 bases to trimming and J lost 4 bases, with 11 bases between them. CDR3 residues: CASSIYGGSTEAFF. The CDR3 coding sequence is TGTGCCAGTAGTATATATGGGGGGAGCACTGAAGCTTTCTTT.

V usage is TRBV6-5 and J usage is TRBJ2-2; D possibly uses TRBD1 or TRBD2 (5 bases each). Between the trimmed V and J ends, which lost 5 bases and 8 bases, there was a span of 18 bases. Germline-derived CDR1 and CDR2 are MNHEY and SVGAGI. This CDR3 is 15 amino acids long. The CDR3 spells CASSQWGSGGGELFF. In nucleotides, the CDR3 is TGTGCCAGCAGTCAGTGGGGGAGTGGAGGAGGGGAGCTGTTTTTT.